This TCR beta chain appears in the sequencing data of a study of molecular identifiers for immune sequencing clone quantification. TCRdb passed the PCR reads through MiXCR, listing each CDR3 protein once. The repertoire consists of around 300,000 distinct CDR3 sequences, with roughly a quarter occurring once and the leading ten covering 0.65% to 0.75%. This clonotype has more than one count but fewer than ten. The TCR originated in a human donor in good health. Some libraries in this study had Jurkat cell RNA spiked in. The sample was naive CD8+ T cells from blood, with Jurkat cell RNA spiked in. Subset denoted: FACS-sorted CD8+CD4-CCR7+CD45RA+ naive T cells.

In DNA, the CDR3 is TGTGCCACCAGTGATACAATGAACACCGGGGAGCTGTTTTTT. This translates into CATSDTMNTGELFF. This chain joins TRBV24-1 and TRBJ2-2; D gene uncertain. Trimming shortened V by 3 bases and J by 1 base, and 5 bases separated the two germline ends. Germline V gene sequence: CDR1 KGHDR, CDR2 SFDVKD. The CDR3 sequence is 14 residues long.